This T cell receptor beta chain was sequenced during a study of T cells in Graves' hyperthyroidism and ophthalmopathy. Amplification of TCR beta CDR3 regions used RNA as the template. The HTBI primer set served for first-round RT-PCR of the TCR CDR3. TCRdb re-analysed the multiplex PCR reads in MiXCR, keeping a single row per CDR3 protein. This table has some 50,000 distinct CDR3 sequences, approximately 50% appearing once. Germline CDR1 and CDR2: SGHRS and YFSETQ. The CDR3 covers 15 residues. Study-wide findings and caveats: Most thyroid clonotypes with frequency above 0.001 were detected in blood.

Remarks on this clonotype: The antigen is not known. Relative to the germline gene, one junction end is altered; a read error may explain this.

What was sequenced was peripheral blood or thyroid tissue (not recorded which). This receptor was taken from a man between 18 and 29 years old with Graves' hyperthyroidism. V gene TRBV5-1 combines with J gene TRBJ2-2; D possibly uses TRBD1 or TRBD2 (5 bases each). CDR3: CASSPGTKDTGELFF. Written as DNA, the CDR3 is TGCGCCAGCAGCCCCGGCACAAAGGACACCGGGGAGTTGTTTTTT. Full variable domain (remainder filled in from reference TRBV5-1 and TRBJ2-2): KAGVTQTPRYLIKTRGQQVTLSCSPISGHRSVSWYQQTPGQGLQFLFEYFSETQRNKGNFPGRFSGRQFSNSRSEMNVSTLELGDSALYLCASSPGTKDTGELFFGEGSRLTVL.